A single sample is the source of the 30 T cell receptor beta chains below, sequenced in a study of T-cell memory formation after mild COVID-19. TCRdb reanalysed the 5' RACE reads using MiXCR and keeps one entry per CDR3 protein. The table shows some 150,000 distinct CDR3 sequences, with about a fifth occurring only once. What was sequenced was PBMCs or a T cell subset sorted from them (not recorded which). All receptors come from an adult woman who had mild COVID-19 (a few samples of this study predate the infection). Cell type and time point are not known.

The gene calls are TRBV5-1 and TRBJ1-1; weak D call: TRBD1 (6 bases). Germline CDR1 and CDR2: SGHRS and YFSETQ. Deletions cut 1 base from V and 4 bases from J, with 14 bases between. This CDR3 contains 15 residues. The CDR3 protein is CASSLIGGPGTEAFF. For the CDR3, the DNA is TGCGCCAGCAGCTTGATCGGGGGCCCGGGCACTGAAGCTTTCTTT. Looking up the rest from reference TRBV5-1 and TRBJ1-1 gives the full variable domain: KAGVTQTPRYLIKTRGQQVTLSCSPISGHRSVSWYQQTPGQGLQFLFEYFSETQRNKGNFPGRFSGRQFSNSRSEMNVSTLELGDSALYLCASSLIGGPGTEAFFGQGTRLTVV.

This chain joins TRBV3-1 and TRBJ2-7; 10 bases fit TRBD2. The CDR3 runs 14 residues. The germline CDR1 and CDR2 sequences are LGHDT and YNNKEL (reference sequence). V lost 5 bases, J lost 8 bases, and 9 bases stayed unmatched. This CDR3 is CASSLSGGARQQYF. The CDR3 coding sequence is TGTGCCAGCAGCTTAAGCGGGGGGGCACGTCAGCAGTACTTC.

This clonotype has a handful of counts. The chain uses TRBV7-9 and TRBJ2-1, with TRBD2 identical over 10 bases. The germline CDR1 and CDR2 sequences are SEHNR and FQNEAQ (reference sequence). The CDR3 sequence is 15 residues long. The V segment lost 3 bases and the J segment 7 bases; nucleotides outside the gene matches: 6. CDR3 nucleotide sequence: TGTGCCAGCAGCTTTCTAGCGGGAGTCGGGAATGAGCAGTTCTTC. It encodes CASSFLAGVGNEQFF.

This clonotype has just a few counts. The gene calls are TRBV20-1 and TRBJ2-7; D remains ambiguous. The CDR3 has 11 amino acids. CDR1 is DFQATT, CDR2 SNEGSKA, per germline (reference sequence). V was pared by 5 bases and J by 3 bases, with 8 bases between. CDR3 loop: CSAPDGYEQYF. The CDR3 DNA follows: TGCAGTGCTCCCGACGGCTACGAGCAGTACTTC.

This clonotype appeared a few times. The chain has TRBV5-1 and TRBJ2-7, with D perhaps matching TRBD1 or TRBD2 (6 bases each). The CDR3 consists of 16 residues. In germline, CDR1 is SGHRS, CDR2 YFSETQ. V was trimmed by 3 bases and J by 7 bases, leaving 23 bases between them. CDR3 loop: CASSSTTGAVRSEQYF. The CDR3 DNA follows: TGCGCCAGCAGCTCAACAACGGGGGCGGTGCGTAGTGAGCAGTACTTC. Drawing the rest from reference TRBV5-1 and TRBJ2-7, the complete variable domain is KAGVTQTPRYLIKTRGQQVTLSCSPISGHRSVSWYQQTPGQGLQFLFEYFSETQRNKGNFPGRFSGRQFSNSRSEMNVSTLELGDSALYLCASSSTTGAVRSEQYFGPGTRLTVT.

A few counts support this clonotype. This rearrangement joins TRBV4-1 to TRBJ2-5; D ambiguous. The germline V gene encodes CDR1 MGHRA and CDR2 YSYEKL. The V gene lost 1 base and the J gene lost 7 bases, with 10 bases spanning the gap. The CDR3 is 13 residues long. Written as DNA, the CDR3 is TGCGCCAGCAGCCAAGTGGGGTTGGGGACCCAGTACTTC. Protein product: CASSQVGLGTQYF.

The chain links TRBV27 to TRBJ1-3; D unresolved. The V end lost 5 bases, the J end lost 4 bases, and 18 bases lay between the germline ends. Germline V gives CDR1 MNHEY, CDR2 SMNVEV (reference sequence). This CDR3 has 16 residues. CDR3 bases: TGTGCCAGCAGTAAGATGGCGGGGATTGGCGGAAACACCATATATTTT. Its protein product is CASSKMAGIGGNTIYF.

The CDR3, as DNA: TGTGCCACCAGTGATTTCTCCAGTTCTAACACCGGGGAGCTGTTTTTT. Protein product: CATSDFSSSNTGELFF. This chain joins TRBV24-1 and TRBJ2-2; D is unresolved. This CDR3 is 16 amino acids long. The V gene's germline CDR1 is KGHDR and CDR2 SFDVKD. The ends were cut back, 1 base at V and 2 bases at J, with 10 bases in the middle.

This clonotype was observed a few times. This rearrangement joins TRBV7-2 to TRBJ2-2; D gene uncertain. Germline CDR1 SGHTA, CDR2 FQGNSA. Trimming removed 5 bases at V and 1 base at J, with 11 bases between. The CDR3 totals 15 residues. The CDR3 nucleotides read TGTGCCAGCAGCCAGAGAGTTCTGAACACCGGGGAGCTGTTTTTT. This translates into CASSQRVLNTGELFF.

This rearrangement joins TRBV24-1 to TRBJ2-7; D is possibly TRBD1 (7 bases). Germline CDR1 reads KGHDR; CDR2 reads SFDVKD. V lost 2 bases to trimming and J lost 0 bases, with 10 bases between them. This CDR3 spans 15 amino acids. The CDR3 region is CATSDSGGGSYEQYF. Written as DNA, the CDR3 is TGTGCCACCAGTGATTCAGGGGGAGGCTCCTACGAGCAGTACTTC.

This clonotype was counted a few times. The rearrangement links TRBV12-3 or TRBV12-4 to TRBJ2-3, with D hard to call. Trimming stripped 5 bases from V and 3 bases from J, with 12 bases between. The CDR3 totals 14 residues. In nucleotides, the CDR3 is TGTGCCAGCAGTCGGTCGTACAGAACAGATACGCAGTATTTT. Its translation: CASSRSYRTDTQYF.

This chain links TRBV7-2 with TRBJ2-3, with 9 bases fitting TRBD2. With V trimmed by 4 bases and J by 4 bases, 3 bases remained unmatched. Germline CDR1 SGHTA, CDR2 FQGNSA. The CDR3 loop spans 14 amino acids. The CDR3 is CASSYGTSPDTQYF. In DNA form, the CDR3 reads TGTGCCAGCAGCTACGGGACTAGCCCAGATACGCAGTATTTT. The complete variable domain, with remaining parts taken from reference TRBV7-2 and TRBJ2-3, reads GAGVSQSPSNKVTEKGKDVELRCDPISGHTALYWYRQSLGQGLEFLIYFQGNSAPDKSGLPSDRFSAERTGGSVSTLTIQRTQQEDSAVYLCASSYGTSPDTQYFGPGTRLTVL.

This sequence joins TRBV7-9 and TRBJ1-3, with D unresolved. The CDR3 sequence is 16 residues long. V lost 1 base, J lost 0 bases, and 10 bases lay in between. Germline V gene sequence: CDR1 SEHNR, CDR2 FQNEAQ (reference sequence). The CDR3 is CASSLGSAYSGNTIYF. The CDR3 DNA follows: TGTGCCAGCAGCTTAGGATCGGCCTACTCTGGAAACACCATATATTTT.

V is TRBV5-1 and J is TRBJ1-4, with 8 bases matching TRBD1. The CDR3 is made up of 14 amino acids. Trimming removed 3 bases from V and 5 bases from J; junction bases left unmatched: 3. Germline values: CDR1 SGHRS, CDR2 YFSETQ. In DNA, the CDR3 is TGCGCCAGCAGCTCAGGGGGCGTAAATGAAAAACTGTTTTTT. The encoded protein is CASSSGGVNEKLFF. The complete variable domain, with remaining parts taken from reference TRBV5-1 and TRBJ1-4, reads KAGVTQTPRYLIKTRGQQVTLSCSPISGHRSVSWYQQTPGQGLQFLFEYFSETQRNKGNFPGRFSGRQFSNSRSEMNVSTLELGDSALYLCASSSGGVNEKLFFGSGTQLSVL.

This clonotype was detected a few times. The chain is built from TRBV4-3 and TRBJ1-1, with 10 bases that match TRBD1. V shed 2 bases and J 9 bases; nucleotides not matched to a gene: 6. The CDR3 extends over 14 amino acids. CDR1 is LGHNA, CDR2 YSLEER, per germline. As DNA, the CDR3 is TGCGCCAGCAGCCAAAGCCGGGACAGGGGACAAGCTTTCTTT. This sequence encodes CASSQSRDRGQAFF.

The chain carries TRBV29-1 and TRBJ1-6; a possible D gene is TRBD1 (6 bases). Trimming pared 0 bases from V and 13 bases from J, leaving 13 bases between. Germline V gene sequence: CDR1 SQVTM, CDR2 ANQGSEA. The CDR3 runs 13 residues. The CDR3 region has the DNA TGCAGCGTTGAAGATCAGAGGGGGTGGCCCCTCCACTTT. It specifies CSVEDQRGWPLHF.

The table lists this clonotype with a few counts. CDR3 sequence (DNA): TGTGCCAGCAGTTTTGGTAGCGGGAGAAGGAATGAGCAGTTCTTC. It encodes CASSFGSGRRNEQFF. V and J are TRBV12-3 or TRBV12-4 and TRBJ2-1, with 9 bases that match TRBD2. CDR3 length: 15 residues. V was clipped by 3 bases and J by 7 bases; unmatched bases: 7.

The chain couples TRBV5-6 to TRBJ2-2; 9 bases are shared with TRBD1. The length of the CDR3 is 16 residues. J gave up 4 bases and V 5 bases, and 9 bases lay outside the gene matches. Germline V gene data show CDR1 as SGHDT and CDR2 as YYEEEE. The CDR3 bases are TGTGCCAGCAGAATAGGGGGACAGGGTCTCACCGGGGAGCTGTTTTTT. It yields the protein CASRIGGQGLTGELFF.

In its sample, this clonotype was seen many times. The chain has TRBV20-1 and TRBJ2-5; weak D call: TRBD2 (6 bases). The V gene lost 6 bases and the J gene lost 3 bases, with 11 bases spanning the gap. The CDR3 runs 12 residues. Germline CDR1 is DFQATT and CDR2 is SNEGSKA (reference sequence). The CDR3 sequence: CSAPRGKETQYF. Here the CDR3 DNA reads TGCAGTGCGCCACGGGGGAAAGAGACCCAGTACTTC.

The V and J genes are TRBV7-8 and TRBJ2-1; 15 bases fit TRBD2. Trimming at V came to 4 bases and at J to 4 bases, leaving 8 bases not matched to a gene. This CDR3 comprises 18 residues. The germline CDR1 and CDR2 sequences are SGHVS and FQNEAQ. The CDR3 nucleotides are TGTGCCAGCAGCTCGCCGGGACTAGCGGGAGGAGGGTACAATGAGCAGTTCTTC. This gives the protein CASSSPGLAGGGYNEQFF.

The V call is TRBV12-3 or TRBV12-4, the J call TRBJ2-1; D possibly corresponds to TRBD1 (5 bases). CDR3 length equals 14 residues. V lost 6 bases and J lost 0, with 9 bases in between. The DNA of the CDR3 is TGTGCCAGCAGGCTCCAGGGCTCCTACAATGAGCAGTTCTTC. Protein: CASRLQGSYNEQFF.

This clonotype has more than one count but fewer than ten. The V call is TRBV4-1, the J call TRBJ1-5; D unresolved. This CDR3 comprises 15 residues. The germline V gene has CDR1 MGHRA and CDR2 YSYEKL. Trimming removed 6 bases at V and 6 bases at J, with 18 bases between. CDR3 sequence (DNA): TGCGCCAGCAGTAACGCCCCGGTGGGCTTTCAGCCCCAGCATTTT. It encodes CASSNAPVGFQPQHF.

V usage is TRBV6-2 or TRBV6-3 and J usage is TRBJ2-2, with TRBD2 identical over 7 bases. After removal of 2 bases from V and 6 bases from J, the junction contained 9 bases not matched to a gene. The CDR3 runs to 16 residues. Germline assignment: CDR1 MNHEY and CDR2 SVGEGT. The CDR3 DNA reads TGTGCCAGCAGTTACAGTGGCGGGGGACTCCCCGGGGAGCTGTTTTTT. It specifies CASSYSGGGLPGELFF.

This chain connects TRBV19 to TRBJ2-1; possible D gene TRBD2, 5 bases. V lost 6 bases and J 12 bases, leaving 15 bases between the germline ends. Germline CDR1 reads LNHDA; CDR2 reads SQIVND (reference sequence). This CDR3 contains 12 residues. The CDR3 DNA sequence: TGTGCCAGTAGAGACCCGGGATATCCGCAGTTCTTC. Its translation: CASRDPGYPQFF.

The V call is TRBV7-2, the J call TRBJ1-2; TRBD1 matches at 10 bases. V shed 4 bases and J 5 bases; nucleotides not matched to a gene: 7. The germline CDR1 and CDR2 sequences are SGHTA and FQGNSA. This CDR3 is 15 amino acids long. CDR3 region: CASSSAPGQGYGYTF. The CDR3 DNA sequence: TGTGCCAGCAGCTCCGCCCCGGGACAGGGGTATGGCTACACCTTC. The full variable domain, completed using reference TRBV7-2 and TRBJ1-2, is GAGVSQSPSNKVTEKGKDVELRCDPISGHTALYWYRQSLGQGLEFLIYFQGNSAPDKSGLPSDRFSAERTGGSVSTLTIQRTQQEDSAVYLCASSSAPGQGYGYTFGSGTRLTVV.

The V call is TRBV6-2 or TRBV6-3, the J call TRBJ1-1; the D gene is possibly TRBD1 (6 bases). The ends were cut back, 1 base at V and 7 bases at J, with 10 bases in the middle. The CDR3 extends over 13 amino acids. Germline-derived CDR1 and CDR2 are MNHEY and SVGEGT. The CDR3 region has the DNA TGTGCCAGCAGTTACTTTGGACAGAGTGAAGCTTTCTTT. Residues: CASSYFGQSEAFF.

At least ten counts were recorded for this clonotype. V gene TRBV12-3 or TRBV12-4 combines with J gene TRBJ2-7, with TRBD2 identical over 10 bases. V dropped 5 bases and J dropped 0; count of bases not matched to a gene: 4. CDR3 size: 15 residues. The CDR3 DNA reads TGTGCCAGCAGTCCCCGGACTAGCGGCTCCTACGAGCAGTACTTC. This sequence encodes CASSPRTSGSYEQYF.

The CDR3 region is CSAPGQKETQYF. The CDR3 nucleotides are TGCAGTGCCCCAGGGCAGAAAGAGACCCAGTACTTC. The V call is TRBV20-1, the J call TRBJ2-5; the D gene is possibly TRBD1 (5 bases). Germline V gives CDR1 DFQATT, CDR2 SNEGSKA (reference sequence). The germline V and J ends were trimmed by 6 bases and 3 bases, with 11 bases remaining between them. The CDR3 is 12 amino acids.

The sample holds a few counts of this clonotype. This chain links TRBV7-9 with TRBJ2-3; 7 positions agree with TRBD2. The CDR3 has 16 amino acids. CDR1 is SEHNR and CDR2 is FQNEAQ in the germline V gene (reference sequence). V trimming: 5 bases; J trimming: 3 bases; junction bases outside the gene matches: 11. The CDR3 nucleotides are TGTGCCAGCAGCCGTGCGGTGGGGGGGTCAACAGATACGCAGTATTTT. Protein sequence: CASSRAVGGSTDTQYF.

CDR3 bases: TGCAGTGCTAGGAAGACTTTCCTGACTAGCGGATACGAGCAGTACTTC. Protein sequence: CSARKTFLTSGYEQYF. This rearrangement joins TRBV20-1 to TRBJ2-7, with 9 bases lining up with TRBD2. There are 16 residues in the CDR3. V shed 3 bases and J 4 bases; nucleotides not matched to a gene: 13. Germline CDR1 and CDR2: DFQATT and SNEGSKA (reference sequence).